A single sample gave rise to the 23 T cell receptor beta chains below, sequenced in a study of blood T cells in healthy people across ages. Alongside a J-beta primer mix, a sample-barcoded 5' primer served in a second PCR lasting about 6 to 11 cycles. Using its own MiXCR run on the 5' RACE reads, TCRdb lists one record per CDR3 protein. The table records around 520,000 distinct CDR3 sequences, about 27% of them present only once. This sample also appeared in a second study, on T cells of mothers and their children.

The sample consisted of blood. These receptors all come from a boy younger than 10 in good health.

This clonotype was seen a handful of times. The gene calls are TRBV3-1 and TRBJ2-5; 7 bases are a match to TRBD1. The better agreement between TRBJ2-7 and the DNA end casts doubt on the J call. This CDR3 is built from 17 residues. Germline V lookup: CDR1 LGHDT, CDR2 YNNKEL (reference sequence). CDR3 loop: CASSQELATGFSYEQYF. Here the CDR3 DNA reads TGTGCCAGCAGCCAAGAATTGGCGACAGGGTTTTCCTACGAGCAGTACTTC.

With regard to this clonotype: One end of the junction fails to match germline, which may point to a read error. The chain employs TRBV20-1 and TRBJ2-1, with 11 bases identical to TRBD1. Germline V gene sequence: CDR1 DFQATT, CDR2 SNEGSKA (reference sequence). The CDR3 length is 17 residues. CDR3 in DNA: TGCAGCGCTAGAGAGGGAGGTGGACAGGGGGCGTACAATGAGCAGTTCTTC. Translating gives CSAREGGGQGAYNEQFF.

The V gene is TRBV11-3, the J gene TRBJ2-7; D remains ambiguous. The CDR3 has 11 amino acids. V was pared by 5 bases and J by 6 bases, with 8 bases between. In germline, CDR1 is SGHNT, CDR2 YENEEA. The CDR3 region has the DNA TGTGCCAGCAGCATCGGCGCCGAGCAGTACTTC. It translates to CASSIGAEQYF. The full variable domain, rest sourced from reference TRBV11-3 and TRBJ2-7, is EAGVVQSPRYKIIEKKQPVAFWCNPISGHNTLYWYLQNLGQGPELLIRYENEEAVDDSQLPKDRFSAERLKGVDSTLKIQPAELGDSAVYLCASSIGAEQYFGPGTRLTVT.

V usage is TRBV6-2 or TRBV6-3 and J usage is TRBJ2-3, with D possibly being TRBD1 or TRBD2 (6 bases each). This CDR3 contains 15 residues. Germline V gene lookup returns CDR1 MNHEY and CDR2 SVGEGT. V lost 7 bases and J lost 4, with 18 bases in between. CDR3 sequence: CASTIGGRGSDTQYF. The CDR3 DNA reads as TGTGCCAGCACCATCGGGGGAAGGGGGTCAGATACGCAGTATTTT.

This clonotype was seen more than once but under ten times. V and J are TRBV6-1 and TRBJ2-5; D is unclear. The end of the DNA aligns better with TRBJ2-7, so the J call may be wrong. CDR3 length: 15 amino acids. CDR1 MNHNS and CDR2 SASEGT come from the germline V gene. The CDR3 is CASSLTAEPVYEQYF. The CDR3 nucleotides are TGTGCCAGCAGTCTAACCGCGGAACCAGTCTACGAGCAGTACTTC.

The chain's CDR3 is CASSEMTGSSNQPQHF. The CDR3 coding sequence is TGTGCCAGCAGTGAGATGACAGGGAGTAGCAATCAGCCCCAGCATTTT. The chain couples TRBV6-4 to TRBJ1-5, with 7 positions matching TRBD1. V lost 3 bases and J lost 0; bases outside the gene matches: 5. CDR1 MRHNA and CDR2 SNTAGT come from the germline V gene. The CDR3 extends over 16 amino acids.

CDR3 sequence: CASSFGGQPSSYNSPLHF. As DNA, the CDR3 is TGTGCCAGCAGTTTTGGGGGGCAACCAAGCTCCTATAATTCACCCCTCCACTTT. J is TRBJ1-6 and V is TRBV12-3 or TRBV12-4; the D gene is possibly TRBD1 (6 bases). The CDR3 is 18 amino acids. With 3 bases removed from V and 0 bases from J, the gap between germline ends came to 15 bases.

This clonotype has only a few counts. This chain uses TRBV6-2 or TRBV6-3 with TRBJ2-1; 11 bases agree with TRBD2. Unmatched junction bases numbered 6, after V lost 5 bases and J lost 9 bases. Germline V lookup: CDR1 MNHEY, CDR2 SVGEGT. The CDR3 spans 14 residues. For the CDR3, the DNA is TGTGCCAGCAGTGGACTAGCGGGTCTCGGTGAGCAGTTCTTC. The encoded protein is CASSGLAGLGEQFF.

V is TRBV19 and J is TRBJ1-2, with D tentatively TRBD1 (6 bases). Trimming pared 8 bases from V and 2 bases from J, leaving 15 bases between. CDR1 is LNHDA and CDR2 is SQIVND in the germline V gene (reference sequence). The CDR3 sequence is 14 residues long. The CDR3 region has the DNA TGTGCCAGTCTCAACCTCCAGGGGAACTATGGCTACACCTTC. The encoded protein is CASLNLQGNYGYTF.

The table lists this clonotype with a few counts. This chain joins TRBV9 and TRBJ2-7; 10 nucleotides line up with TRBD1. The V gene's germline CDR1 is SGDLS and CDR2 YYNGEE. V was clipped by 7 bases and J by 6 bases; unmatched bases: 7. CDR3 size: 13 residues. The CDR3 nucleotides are TGTGCCAGCGGACCGGGACAGGGGTTCGAGCAGTACTTC. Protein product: CASGPGQGFEQYF.

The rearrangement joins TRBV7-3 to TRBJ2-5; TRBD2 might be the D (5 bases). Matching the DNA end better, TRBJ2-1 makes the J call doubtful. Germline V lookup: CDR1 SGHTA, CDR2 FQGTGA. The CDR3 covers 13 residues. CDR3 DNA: TGTGCCAGCAGCTTACAGGAGGAGTCGGAGCAGTTCTTC. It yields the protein CASSLQEESEQFF.

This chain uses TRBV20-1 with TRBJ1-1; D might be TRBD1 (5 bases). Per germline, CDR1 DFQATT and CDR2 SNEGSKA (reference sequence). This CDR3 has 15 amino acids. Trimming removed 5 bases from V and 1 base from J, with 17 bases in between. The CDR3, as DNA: TGCAGTGCTTTCGCAGGGTCTCGATCGAACACTGAAGCTTTCTTT. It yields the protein CSAFAGSRSNTEAFF.

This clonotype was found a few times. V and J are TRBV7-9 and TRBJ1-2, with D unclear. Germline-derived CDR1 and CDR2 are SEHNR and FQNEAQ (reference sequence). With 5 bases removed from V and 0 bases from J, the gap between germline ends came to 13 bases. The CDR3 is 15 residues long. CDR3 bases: TGTGCCAGCAGCGAGTCCAACAGAGCTAACTATGGCTACACCTTC. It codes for CASSESNRANYGYTF. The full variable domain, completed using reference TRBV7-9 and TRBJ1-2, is DTGVSQNPRHKITKRGQNVTFRCDPISEHNRLYWYRQTLGQGPEFLTYFQNEAQLEKSRLLSDRFSAERPKGSFSTLEIQRTEQGDSAMYLCASSESNRANYGYTFGSGTRLTVV.

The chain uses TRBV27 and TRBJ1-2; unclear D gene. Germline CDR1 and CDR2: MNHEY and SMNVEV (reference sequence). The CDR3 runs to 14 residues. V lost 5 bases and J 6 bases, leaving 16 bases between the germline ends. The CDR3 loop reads CASSPYLGLNGYTF. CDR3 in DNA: TGTGCCAGCAGTCCCTACCTCGGGCTAAATGGCTACACCTTC.

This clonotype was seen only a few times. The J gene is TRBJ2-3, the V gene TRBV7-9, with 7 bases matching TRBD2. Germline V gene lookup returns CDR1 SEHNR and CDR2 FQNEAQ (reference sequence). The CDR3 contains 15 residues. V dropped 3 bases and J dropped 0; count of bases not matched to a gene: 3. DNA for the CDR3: TGTGCCAGCAGCTTCACTAGCGCTAGCACAGATACGCAGTATTTT. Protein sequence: CASSFTSASTDTQYF.

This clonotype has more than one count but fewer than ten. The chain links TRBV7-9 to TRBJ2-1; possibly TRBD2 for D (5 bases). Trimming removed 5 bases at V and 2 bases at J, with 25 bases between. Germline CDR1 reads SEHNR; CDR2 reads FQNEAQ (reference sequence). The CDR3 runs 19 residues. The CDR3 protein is CASSGTGMRVPLAYNEQFF. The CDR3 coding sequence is TGTGCCAGCAGCGGAACGGGGATGAGGGTTCCTTTGGCCTACAATGAGCAGTTCTTC.

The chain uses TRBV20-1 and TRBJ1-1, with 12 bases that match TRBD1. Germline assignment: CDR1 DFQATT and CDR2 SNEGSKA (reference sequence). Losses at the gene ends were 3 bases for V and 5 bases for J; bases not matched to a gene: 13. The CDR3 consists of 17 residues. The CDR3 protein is CSARVRRDRGLWTEAFF. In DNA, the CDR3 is TGCAGTGCTAGGGTCCGCCGGGACAGGGGGCTTTGGACTGAAGCTTTCTTT.

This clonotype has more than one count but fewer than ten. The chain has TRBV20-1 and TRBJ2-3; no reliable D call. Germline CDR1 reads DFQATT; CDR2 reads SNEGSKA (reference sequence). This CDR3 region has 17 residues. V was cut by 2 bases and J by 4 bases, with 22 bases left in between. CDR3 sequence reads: CSARTYEPDGFADTQYF. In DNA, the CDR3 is TGCAGTGCTAGAACGTATGAGCCCGACGGGTTCGCAGATACGCAGTATTTT.

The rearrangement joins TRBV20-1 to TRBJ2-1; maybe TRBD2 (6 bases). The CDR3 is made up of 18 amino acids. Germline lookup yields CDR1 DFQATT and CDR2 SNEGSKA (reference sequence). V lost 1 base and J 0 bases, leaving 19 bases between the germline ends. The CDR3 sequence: CSARVLTLAGSSYNEQFF. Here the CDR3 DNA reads TGCAGTGCTAGAGTGCTGACACTGGCGGGGAGCTCCTACAATGAGCAGTTCTTC.

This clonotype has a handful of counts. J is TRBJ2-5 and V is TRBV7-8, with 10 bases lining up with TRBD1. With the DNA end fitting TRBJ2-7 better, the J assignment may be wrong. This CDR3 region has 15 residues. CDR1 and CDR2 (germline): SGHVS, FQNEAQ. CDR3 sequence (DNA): TGTGCCAGCAGTTGGGGACAGGGGCCCTCCTACGAGCAGTACTTC. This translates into CASSWGQGPSYEQYF.

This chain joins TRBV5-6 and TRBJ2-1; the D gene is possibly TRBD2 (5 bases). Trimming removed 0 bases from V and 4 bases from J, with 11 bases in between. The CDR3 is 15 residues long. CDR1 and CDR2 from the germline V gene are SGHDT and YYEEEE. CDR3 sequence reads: CASSLAAGLYNEQFF. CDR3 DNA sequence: TGTGCCAGCAGCTTGGCGGCGGGCTTGTACAATGAGCAGTTCTTC.

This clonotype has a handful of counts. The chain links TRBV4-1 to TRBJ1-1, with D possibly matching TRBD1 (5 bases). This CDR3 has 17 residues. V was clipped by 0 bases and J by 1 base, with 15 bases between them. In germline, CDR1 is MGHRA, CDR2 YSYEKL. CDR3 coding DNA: TGCGCCAGCAGCCAAGATGGCGTACGGGGCACGAACACTGAAGCTTTCTTT. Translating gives CASSQDGVRGTNTEAFF.

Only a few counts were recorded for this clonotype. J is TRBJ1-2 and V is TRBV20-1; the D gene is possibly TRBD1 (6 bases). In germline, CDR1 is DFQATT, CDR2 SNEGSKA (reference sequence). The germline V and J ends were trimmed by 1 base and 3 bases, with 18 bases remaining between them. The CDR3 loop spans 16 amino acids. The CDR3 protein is CSARVMGGDYDYGYTF. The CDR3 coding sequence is TGCAGTGCTAGAGTTATGGGGGGCGATTACGACTATGGCTACACCTTC.